This note documents a single T cell receptor (beta chain) sequence. This clone was detected only once. Its antigen is still unknown. Per-base qualities were not stored, and no clone one base away is much larger. Donors were healthy HIV-negative adults with no recently reported acute infections or vaccinations. Only Caucasian adults living in Nashville, Tennessee, USA were represented among the donors. CD4+ T cells were enriched by magnetic negative selection; naive cells were then positively selected on CD45RA, and the negative fraction formed the memory subset. After blood collection by leukapheresis, PBMCs were isolated using Ficoll-Histopaque density gradient centrifugation and then cryopreserved in the vapor phase of liquid nitrogen. Purity and quantity of every magnetically sorted T cell population were checked by analytical flow cytometry. Each sorted fraction had its genomic DNA isolated and then quantified by UV absorbance on a Nanodrop 2000c.

Using the deep immunoSEQ assay, multiplex PCR amplified TCR CDR3 regions from genomic DNA. Extracted genomic DNA from each cell subset was spread evenly across all wells of several immunoSEQ 96-well plates, with each plate serving as a replicate. Each replicate PCR for sorted subsets received 200 ng genomic DNA, equal to roughly 33,000 T cell genomes. Purified libraries were quantified with a Qubit 3.0 fluorometer, sized on a Bioanalyzer 2100, and re-quantified with the KAPA Library Quantification kit. A separate single-read 150-cycle Illumina NextSeq 550 flow cell was used to sequence each immunoSEQ 96-well plate. The paper's processing steps were these. Because only junctional sequences without quality scores were contained in the immunoSEQ output, filtering matching that applied to full-length reads could not be performed. To assign V/J genes and CDR3, sequences were annotated against IMGT germline references using PyIR, a Python wrapper for IgBLAST v1.9. Any read was removed if the V/J assignment was weak (E-value above 1e-6), the CDR3 was missing, or the read contained stop codons, out-of-frame junctions, or ambiguous translated residues. A V3J clonotype was defined by an identical inferred V gene, J gene, and CDR3 amino acid sequence. To compute the percentage overlap between repertoires, the number of shared unique clonotypes was divided by the size of the smaller repertoire. RTK rarefaction, the Chao1 estimator, and Recon v2.1 estimates of unobserved clonotypes were used to assess repertoire richness. Generation probabilities for all TCRbeta clonotypes obtained by the gDNA method from a handful of donors were computed using OLGA. TCRdb took this table from immuneACCESS and kept in-frame rearrangements with V and J called. Such tables lack part of the clones; where checked against another copy, unresolved V genes explain under half of the gap, and the rest is unexplained. V and J calls and clone size are those listed in that table; D and trimming were worked out from the DNA. For this sample there are millions of clones; approximately 94% appear just once. The ten largest make up around 0.15% of the sample.

The record originates from a study of shared clonotypes between healthy human individuals (dated by TCRdb to the early 2020s). Regarding the research as a whole: The cohort comprised a couple of women and a few men aged 18 to 49 years. For each donor, three plates each were used for CD4 naive and CD4 memory, two plates were used for CD8 naive, and one plate was used for CD8 memory. Blood TCR repertoires of about 5 healthy adults were deeply sequenced to estimate repertoire size and the extent of clonotype sharing between individuals. To increase sequencing depth and limit assay-specific biases, TCR repertoire library preparation and sequencing were carried out by different laboratories using diverse techniques. Leukapheresis yielded between about 0.9 and 10 billion PBMCs per donor. Results and caveats for the whole study, not just this receptor: Sampling was limited to blood, and TCR repertoires in tissue likely differ from TCR repertoires in blood. Incomplete sequencing was indicated by rarefaction of sorted-subset datasets, despite the large sequencing depth. Based on pairwise subsampling, the degree of clonotype sharing among donors was expected to be affected by sequencing depth. Naive subsets generally had larger estimated clonotype richness than memory subsets did. Sharing across a few donors was observed for approximately 5% of naive CD4, over 3% of naive CD8, over 2% of memory CD4, and around 0.4% of memory CD8 clonotypes. Compared with non-shared clonotypes, clonotypes shared by all four sorted-subset donors had higher generation probabilities. The genetic and exposure-history diversity represented was limited by the small number of donors.

This TCR was sampled from a man aged 18 to 29 in good health. Sequences were obtained from naive CD4+ T cells sorted from blood. The sample's cell subset or site label, in plain terms: CD45RA+ positively selected.

In nucleotides, the sequence is TGTGCCAGCAGCCCGAGGGACAGTCTTAGCAATCAGCCCCAGCATTTT. This sequence encodes CASSPRDSLSNQPQHF. The chain links TRBV2 with TRBJ1-5; the central 7 bases match TRBD1. Germline trimming: 6 bases from V, 0 bases from J; junction bases outside gene matches: 8. The CDR3, from cysteine to phenylalanine, totals 16 residues. CDR3 DNA is the only sequence kept; it has 48 bases, read in frame from the first base. The germline V gene yields SNHLY for CDR1 and FYNNEI for CDR2.